This TCR beta chain comes out of a study of vaccination and CD4 T cells after COVID-19. Treatment here: roughly 11-day PBMC culture with coronavirus spike peptide pools or control peptides (ViraFEST assay). In this cohort, PCR tests turned positive between March and December 2020, predating US Alpha, Beta and Delta variants. Notes on this clonotype: Its antigen is still unknown.

The Oncomine TCR Beta short-read assay generated sequence data from the DNA of cultured CD4+ T cells. Once CD4+ T cells had been cultured, genomic DNA was extracted from them. Using its own MiXCR run on the PCR reads, TCRdb lists one record per CDR3 protein. In the table there are thousands of distinct CDR3 sequences, roughly 22% of which are singletons. Specimen: CD4+ T cells from blood, cultured in vitro, collected after SARS-CoV-2 vaccination. This sequence was found in a human donor who had recovered from COVID-19.

DNA for the CDR3: TGTGCCAGCAGCCTAAGGGGGGGTGGAGATACGCAGTATTTT. Residues: CASSLRGGGDTQYF. This chain connects TRBV27 to TRBJ2-3; D perhaps matches TRBD2 (7 bases). Germline CDR1 reads MNHEY; CDR2 reads SMNVEV (reference sequence). V lost 6 bases, J lost 5 bases, and 15 bases lay in between. The CDR3 has 14 amino acids.